This T cell receptor (beta chain) was sequenced during a study of T-cell reconstitution after alpha-beta-depleted transplantation in children. Study findings and constraints: T-cell counts and diversity were attributed mostly to newly produced T cells one year after transplant. Where some patients showed high TCRbeta diversity at day 60, it came from recipient T cells and thymic progenitors that had survived. Reportedly, only several hundred clones from non-depleted graft cells drove alpha-beta T-cell counts at about two months.

The TCRbeta library incorporated unique molecular identifiers. TCRdb reprocessed the PCR reads with MiXCR, giving one entry per CDR3 protein. The sample has 200,000 or so distinct CDR3 sequences, around 7% seen once. This clonotype was seen at least ten times. Its target is unknown. This CDR3 is built from 16 residues. Per germline, CDR1 MNHEY and CDR2 SMNVEV (reference sequence). Germline trimming cut 4 bases from V and 5 bases from J; bases unmatched to any gene: 9. The clonotype originates from a boy aged 2 to 9 with acute lymphoblastic leukemia, due to receive a stem cell transplant. This sequence joins TRBV27 and TRBJ2-1; 9 positions match TRBD2. This sample comprised PBMCs, obtained before TCRalphabeta/CD19-depleted stem cell transplant. Here the CDR3 reads CASSSSLAGNDNEQFF. As DNA, the CDR3 is TGTGCCAGCAGTTCCTCCCTAGCGGGAAACGACAATGAGCAGTTCTTC.